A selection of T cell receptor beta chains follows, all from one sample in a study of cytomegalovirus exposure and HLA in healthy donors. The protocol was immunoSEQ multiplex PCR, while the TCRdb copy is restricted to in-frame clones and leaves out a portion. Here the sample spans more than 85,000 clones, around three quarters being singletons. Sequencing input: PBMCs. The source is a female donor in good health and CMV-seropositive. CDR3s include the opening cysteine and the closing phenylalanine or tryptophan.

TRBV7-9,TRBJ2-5,CASSLGENKRETQYF
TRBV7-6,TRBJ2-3,CASSPVRTSGERGTQYF
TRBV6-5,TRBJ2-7,CASSPRQGRYEQYF
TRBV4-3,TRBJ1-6,CASSQSRVTYNSPLHF
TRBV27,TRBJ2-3,CASSFRGRLDTQYF
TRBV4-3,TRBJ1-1,CASSLSGEGRDEAFF
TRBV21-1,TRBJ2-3,CASSKEGKRELKDTQYF
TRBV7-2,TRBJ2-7,CASSAREGANGEQYF
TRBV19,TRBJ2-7,CASSIGQSYEQYF
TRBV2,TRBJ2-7,CASTPGQATSEQYF
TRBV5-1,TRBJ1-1,CASRGGQNMNTEAFF
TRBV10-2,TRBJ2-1,CAAGTLDEQFF
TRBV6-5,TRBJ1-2,CASSQGSPKGGYTF
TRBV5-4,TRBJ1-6,CASSSTGAYNSPLHF
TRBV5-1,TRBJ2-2,CASNPSPGYGTGELFF
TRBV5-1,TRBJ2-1,CASSLGINEQFF
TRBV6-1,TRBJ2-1,CASSDYLTGQGSRNEQFF